The clone carrying this TCR beta chain came up many times. Antigen unknown. This record comes from a study of T cells in Graves' hyperthyroidism and ophthalmopathy. General study findings and limits: Blood also held most thyroid clonotypes expanded beyond 0.001.

The source material, RNA transcripts, was used to amplify TCR beta CDR3 regions. Initially, a first-round RT-PCR of the TCR CDR3 employed the HTBI primer set. TCRdb reprocessed the multiplex PCR reads with MiXCR, giving one entry per CDR3 protein. The sample contains about 350,000 distinct CDR3 sequences, about 18% of which appear only once. Diagnosis rested on symptoms, serum thyroxine and TRAb, thyroid ultrasound, and orbital computed tomography. Germline CDR1 and CDR2: SGHAT and FQNNGV. CDR3 length: 15 residues. J gave up 5 bases and V 5 bases, and 11 bases lay outside the gene matches. The chain has TRBV11-2 and TRBJ1-1, with TRBD1 matching 7 bases. Sequencing used blood. The sequence was collected from a young woman with Graves' hyperthyroidism that later progressed to Graves' ophthalmopathy. CDR3 loop: CASSARGAAETEAFF. Here the CDR3 DNA reads TGTGCCAGCAGCGCCAGGGGGGCAGCAGAAACTGAAGCTTTCTTT.